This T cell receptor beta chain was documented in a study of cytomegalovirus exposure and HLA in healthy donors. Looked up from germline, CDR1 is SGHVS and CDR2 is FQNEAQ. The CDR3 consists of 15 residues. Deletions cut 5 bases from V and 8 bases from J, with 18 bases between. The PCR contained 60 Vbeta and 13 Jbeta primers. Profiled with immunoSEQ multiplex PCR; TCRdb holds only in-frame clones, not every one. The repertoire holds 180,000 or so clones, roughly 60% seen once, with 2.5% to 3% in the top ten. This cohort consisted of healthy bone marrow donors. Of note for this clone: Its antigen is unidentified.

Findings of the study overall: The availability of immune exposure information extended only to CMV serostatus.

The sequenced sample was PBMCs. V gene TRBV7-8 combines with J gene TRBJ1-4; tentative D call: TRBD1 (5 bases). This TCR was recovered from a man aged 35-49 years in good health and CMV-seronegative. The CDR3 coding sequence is TGTGCCAGCAGCCCCCAGGCCCCGGGGGGAGAAAAACTGTTTTTT. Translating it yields CASSPQAPGGEKLFF.